The sequence of this TCR beta chain was determined in a study of shared clonotypes between healthy human individuals. Details on this clone: Its specificity is not known.

Germline V CDR1 and CDR2: SGDLS, YYNGEE. V gave up 3 bases and J gave up 2 bases, with 12 bases separating them. This CDR3 comprises 14 residues. How the authors handled the data: ImmunoSEQ junction-only sequences lacked quality scores, so their filtering differed. Sequencing used immunoSEQ multiplex PCR; TCRdb keeps in-frame clones, though not all of them. V and J calls and clone size are given by that table; D and trimming were obtained from the DNA. This sample has some 2 million clones; approximately 94% occur once, and the top ten carry roughly 1%. Findings and limits, study-wide: The naive CD4 repertoires of several donors were compared, and roughly 5.1% of clonotypes were shared.

Selected positively for CCR7 and CD45RO-negative, naive CD8 cells excluded terminally differentiated effector memory CD45RA+ cells. Sequencing was done on a sample of naive CD8+ T cells sorted from blood. The source of this sequence is a young man in good health. This sequence joins TRBV9 and TRBJ2-7; maybe TRBD2 (6 bases). The CDR3 DNA reads TGTGCCAGCAGCGCCGGGGGTTATCCCTACGAGCAGTACTTC. Translated, it gives CASSAGGYPYEQYF. Filled out from reference TRBV9 and TRBJ2-7, the complete variable domain reads DSGVTQTPKHLITATGQRVTLRCSPRSGDLSVYWYQQSLDQGLQFLIQYYNGEERAKGNILERFSAQQFPDLHSELNLSSLELGDSALYFCASSAGGYPYEQYFGPGTRLTVT.